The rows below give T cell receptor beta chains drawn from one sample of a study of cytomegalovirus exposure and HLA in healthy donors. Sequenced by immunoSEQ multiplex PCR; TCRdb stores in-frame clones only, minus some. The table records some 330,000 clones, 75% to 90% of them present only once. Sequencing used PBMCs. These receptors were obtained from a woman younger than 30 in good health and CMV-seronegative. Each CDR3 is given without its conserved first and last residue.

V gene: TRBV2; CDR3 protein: ASSEAWTGDYEQY
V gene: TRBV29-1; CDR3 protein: SVSRLTGEQY
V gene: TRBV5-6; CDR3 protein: ASSGTGFHEQY
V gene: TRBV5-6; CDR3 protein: ASSLPASGEQY
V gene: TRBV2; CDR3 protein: ASTVRQGSYEQY
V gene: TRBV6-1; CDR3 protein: ASSEGHKLF
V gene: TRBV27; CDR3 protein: ASSLVGPPRGGYGYGYT
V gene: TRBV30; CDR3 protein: AWGTGTFGDTQY
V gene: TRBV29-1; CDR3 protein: SVSGGSYNEQF
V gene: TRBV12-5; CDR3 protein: ASGLNRLAGYNEQF
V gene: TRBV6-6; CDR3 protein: ASTSVAGAGEY
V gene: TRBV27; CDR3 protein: ASGAENEQF
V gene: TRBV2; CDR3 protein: ASMQRADEQY
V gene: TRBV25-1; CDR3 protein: ASSRQAAYEQY
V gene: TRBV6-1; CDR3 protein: ASSDSPGISYEQY
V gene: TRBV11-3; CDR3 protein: ASSLVSGETQY
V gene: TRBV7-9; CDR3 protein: ASSPSNTGELF
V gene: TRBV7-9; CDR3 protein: ASSRSGSTDTQY
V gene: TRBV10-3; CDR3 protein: AISAGTGDGQPQH
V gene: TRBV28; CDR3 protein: ASSQRQGLYT
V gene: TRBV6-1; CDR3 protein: ASSEFSNSGNTIY
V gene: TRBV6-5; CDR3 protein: ASSYQETTVNEKLF
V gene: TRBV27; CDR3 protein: ASSATGAGGEKLF
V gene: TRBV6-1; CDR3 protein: ASSDFVGSGELF
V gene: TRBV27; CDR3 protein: ASSSGVGRNEQF
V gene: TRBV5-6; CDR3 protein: ASSLAGQGNSYEQY
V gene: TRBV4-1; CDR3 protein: ASSQDRASPGEQY
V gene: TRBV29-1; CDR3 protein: SVGDRGLEQY
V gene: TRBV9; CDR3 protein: ASSPGYGGILRGGSYNEQF
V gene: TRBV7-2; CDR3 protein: ASSHPDRGNTEAF
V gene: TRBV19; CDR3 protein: ASRTGQGASYEQY
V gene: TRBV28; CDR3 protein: ASSSLGDGYT
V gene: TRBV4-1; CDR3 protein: ASSQDRGLNTEAF
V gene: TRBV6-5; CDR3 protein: ASSLRGNYGYT
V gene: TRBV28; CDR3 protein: ATYDRSNTGELF
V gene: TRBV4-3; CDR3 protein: ASSQDPRRGGNIQY
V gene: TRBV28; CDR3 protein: ASSSDRADLPQH
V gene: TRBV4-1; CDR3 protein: ASSQRLTGTSGTSEQF
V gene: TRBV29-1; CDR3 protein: SGQGADYGYT
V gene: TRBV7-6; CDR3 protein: ASSLEGHRVGEQY
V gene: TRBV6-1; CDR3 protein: ASSEMTSTPVDTQY
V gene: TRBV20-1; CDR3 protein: SASGGDTQY
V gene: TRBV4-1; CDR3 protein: ASGPSLHYEQY
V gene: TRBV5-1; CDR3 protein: ASSLDGGRTEAF
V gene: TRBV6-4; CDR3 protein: ASSDSPGMHTEAF